Listed here are 19 T cell receptor beta chains from one sample, sequenced in a study of T cells in Graves' hyperthyroidism and ophthalmopathy. Authors of the study amplified TCR beta CDR3 regions from RNA transcripts. The primer set for the first-round RT-PCR of the TCR CDR3 was HTBI. TCRdb reanalysed the multiplex PCR reads using MiXCR and keeps one entry per CDR3 protein. The sample yields about 500,000 distinct CDR3 sequences, 16% seen once. Sequencing input: blood. These receptors originate from a woman under 30 with Graves' hyperthyroidism.

The sample holds one count of this clonotype. The V call is TRBV12-5, the J call TRBJ2-7, with 9 bases matching TRBD2. J lost 7 bases, V lost 5 bases, and 12 bases had no gene match. Germline-derived CDR1 and CDR2 are LGHNT and FRNRAP. This CDR3 contains 15 residues. CDR3 residues: CASGPWSGRRNEQYF. The DNA of the CDR3 is TGTGCTAGTGGTCCCTGGAGCGGGAGGAGGAATGAGCAGTACTTC.

The table lists this clonotype with many counts. CDR3 residues: CASRPSVAPNRDLGGYTF. The CDR3 DNA follows: TGTGCCAGCAGACCTTCGGTCGCACCAAACAGGGACCTTGGTGGCTACACCTTC. The chain recombines TRBV27 with TRBJ1-2; the D gene is possibly TRBD1 (6 bases). Germline-derived CDR1 and CDR2 are MNHEY and SMNVEV (reference sequence). V shed 6 bases and J shed 7 bases, with 30 bases lying between them. This CDR3 is built from 18 residues.

The chain recombines TRBV19 with TRBJ1-1; 11 bases map to TRBD1. V dropped 1 base and J dropped 8; count of bases not matched to a gene: 9. CDR3 length equals 16 residues. Germline CDR1 reads LNHDA; CDR2 reads SQIVND (reference sequence). The CDR3 loop reads CASSIARGQGAAEAFF. The DNA of the CDR3 is TGTGCCAGTAGTATAGCACGAGGACAGGGGGCTGCCGAAGCTTTCTTT.

In this sample, this clonotype turned up many times. The chain recombines TRBV12-3 or TRBV12-4 with TRBJ2-3; 7 nucleotides match TRBD2. This CDR3 comprises 14 residues. The V and J ends lost 1 base and 6 bases, in that order; junction bases with no gene match: 4. In DNA, the CDR3 is TGTGCCAGCAGTTTAGGGGCGGGGGTGGATACGCAGTATTTT. Its protein product is CASSLGAGVDTQYF.

Ten or more counts support this clonotype. The gene calls are TRBV2 and TRBJ2-6, with 8 nucleotides matching TRBD1. This CDR3 has 15 residues. Losses at the gene ends were 9 bases for V and 2 bases for J; bases not matched to a gene: 6. CDR1 and CDR2 (germline): SNHLY, FYNNEI. CDR3 DNA: TGTGCCAGTGGACAGGGAGGTGCTGGGGCCAACGTCCTGACTTTC. Translation gives CASGQGGAGANVLTF.

V usage is TRBV14 and J usage is TRBJ2-5, with D unresolved. CDR1 and CDR2 from the germline V gene are SGHDN and FVKESK. The CDR3 sequence is 17 residues long. V was trimmed by 10 bases and J by 4 bases, leaving 28 bases between them. CDR3 sequence (DNA): TGTGCCAACTCACACGGCGGAATGAAGCCATTGGGAGAGACCCAGTACTTC. Protein product: CANSHGGMKPLGETQYF.

This clonotype occurred a few times. A read error may explain this, as a much larger clone is one base away. This sequence joins TRBV14 and TRBJ2-7; D gene uncertain. Trimming took 0 bases from V and 2 from J, leaving 2 bases between them. This CDR3 contains 12 residues. CDR1 is SGHDN, CDR2 FVKESK, per germline. The CDR3 region is CASSQDPYEQYF. Written as DNA, the CDR3 is TGTGCCAGCAGCCAAGACCCCTACGAGCAGTACTTC.

This clonotype turned up a few times. The gene calls are TRBV30 and TRBJ1-6; 8 positions agree with TRBD1. Germline V lookup: CDR1 GTSNPN, CDR2 SVGIG (reference sequence). V was pared by 3 bases and J by 7 bases, with 8 bases of the junction left unmatched. The CDR3 has 15 amino acids. CDR3 in amino acids: CAWSRQGIENSPLHF. CDR3 in DNA: TGTGCCTGGAGCAGACAGGGGATAGAAAATTCACCCCTCCACTTT.

This clonotype was observed at least ten times. V gene TRBV4-1 combines with J gene TRBJ1-5, with a weak D call TRBD1 (5 bases). V was shortened by 0 bases and J by 1 base, with 10 bases between the two germline ends. The germline gives CDR1 MGHRA, CDR2 YSYEKL. The CDR3 is made up of 16 amino acids. The CDR3 sequence: CASSQDQGRSNQPQHF. The CDR3 DNA follows: TGCGCCAGCAGCCAAGATCAGGGCAGGAGCAATCAGCCCCAGCATTTT.

In this sample, this clonotype turned up many times. J is TRBJ1-1 and V is TRBV28; D might be TRBD1 (5 bases). The CDR3 runs to 14 residues. Germline CDR1 reads MDHEN; CDR2 reads SYDVKM. V was shortened by 5 bases and J by 1 base, with 11 bases between the two germline ends. This CDR3 is CASSLSTANTEAFF. Here the CDR3 DNA reads TGTGCCAGCAGTCTCTCGACAGCGAACACTGAAGCTTTCTTT.

This clonotype was observed at least ten times. The chain carries TRBV12-3 or TRBV12-4 and TRBJ2-1; maybe TRBD1 (6 bases). This CDR3 region has 17 residues. The V end was cut by 6 bases, the J end by 0 bases, with 18 bases between. The CDR3 reads CASSPTAGTSSYNEQFF. The CDR3 DNA follows: TGTGCCAGCAGCCCCACCGCCGGGACAAGCTCCTACAATGAGCAGTTCTTC.

This clonotype was observed a handful of times. The V gene is TRBV5-6, the J gene TRBJ2-1; a possible D gene is TRBD2 (6 bases). Per germline, CDR1 SGHDT and CDR2 YYEEEE. CDR3 length equals 14 residues. Trimming left V 1 base short and J 9 bases short, with 14 bases between. The CDR3 protein is CASSLQSGVLEQFF. The CDR3, as DNA: TGTGCCAGCAGCTTGCAGTCGGGGGTACTTGAGCAGTTCTTC. The full variable domain, completed using reference TRBV5-6 and TRBJ2-1, is DAGVTQSPTHLIKTRGQQVTLRCSPKSGHDTVSWYQQALGQGPQFIFQYYEEEERQRGNFPDRFSGHQFPNYSSELNVNALLLGDSALYLCASSLQSGVLEQFFGPGTRLTVL.

This clonotype was picked up many times. This sequence joins TRBV20-1 and TRBJ2-5; D may be TRBD1 (6 bases). Germline V lookup: CDR1 DFQATT, CDR2 SNEGSKA (reference sequence). CDR3 length equals 13 residues. Trimming removed 4 bases from V and 2 bases from J, with 11 bases in between. CDR3 amino acids: CSATADSQETQYF. CDR3 in DNA: TGCAGTGCTACGGCGGACAGTCAAGAGACCCAGTACTTC.

The CDR3 DNA reads as TGTGCCAGCAGCCACGACAGACTAGCGGGGAATCAGTACTTC. This sequence encodes CASSHDRLAGNQYF. This chain connects TRBV11-2 to TRBJ2-4, with TRBD2 matching over 11 bases. V shed 5 bases and J 12 bases; nucleotides not matched to a gene: 9. The CDR3 length is 14 residues. Germline V gives CDR1 SGHAT, CDR2 FQNNGV.

This chain uses TRBV9 with TRBJ1-1, with a weak D call TRBD1 (5 bases). The CDR3 sequence is 14 residues long. Germline V gives CDR1 SGDLS, CDR2 YYNGEE. V was cut by 0 bases and J by 5 bases, with 11 bases left in between. The CDR3 nucleotides read TGTGCCAGCAGCGTAGCCGGGGCGGGAACTGAAGCTTTCTTT. Its protein is CASSVAGAGTEAFF.

On this clonotype: A clone one base away is much larger, so this may be a read error. This chain uses TRBV18 with TRBJ2-7, with 7 bases aligning to TRBD1. V was pared by 2 bases and J by 5 bases, with 6 bases of the junction left unmatched. The V gene's germline CDR1 is KGHSH and CDR2 LQKENI. This CDR3 contains 14 residues. In nucleotides, the CDR3 is TGTGCCAGCTCACCAGCCAGGGGGAGAAACGAGCAGTACTTC. This gives the protein CASSPARGRNEQYF. The whole variable domain, filled in from reference TRBV18 and TRBJ2-7, reads NAGVMQNPRHLVRRRGQEARLRCSPMKGHSHVYWYRQLPEEGLKFMVYLQKENIIDESGMPKERFSAEFPKEGPSILRIQQVVRGDSAAYFCASSPARGRNEQYFGPGTRLTVT.

Only a few counts were recorded for this clonotype. The J gene is TRBJ2-1, the V gene TRBV9; 9 bases fit TRBD2. The CDR3 contains 15 residues. The V segment lost 0 bases and the J segment 10 bases; nucleotides outside the gene matches: 8. Germline lookup yields CDR1 SGDLS and CDR2 YYNGEE. The CDR3 protein is CASSVGGTSLTEQFF. The CDR3 DNA follows: TGTGCCAGCAGCGTAGGAGGGACTAGCCTCACGGAGCAGTTCTTC.

This clonotype occurred many times. The CDR3 nucleotides are TGCAGTGCTAGCGAAATGACTAGGGGGGTGGTAGGAGAGCAGTTCTTC. Encoded protein: CSASEMTRGVVGEQFF. The rearrangement uses TRBV20-1 and TRBJ2-1, with D perhaps given as TRBD1 or TRBD2 (6 bases each). This CDR3 has 16 residues. From germline, CDR1 is DFQATT and CDR2 SNEGSKA (reference sequence). Trimming stripped 3 bases from V and 10 bases from J, with 25 bases between.

The CDR3 DNA reads as TGTGCCAGCAAAGGGAACGAGGAGCTGTTTTTT. It yields the protein CASKGNEELFF. The chain employs TRBV27 and TRBJ2-2; no definite D call. CDR3 length equals 11 residues. CDR1 is MNHEY, CDR2 SMNVEV, per germline (reference sequence). The germline V and J ends were trimmed by 7 bases and 10 bases, with 10 bases remaining between them.